This T cell receptor (beta chain) derives from a study of CD8 T cells in ankylosing spondylitis. Study conclusions and caveats: What appeared characteristic of ankylosing spondylitis blood was a TCR beta motif of under 10 highly homologous variants.

V lost 1 base and J 4 bases, leaving 4 bases between the germline ends. CDR3 length: 12 amino acids. Germline V lookup: CDR1 LNHDA, CDR2 SQIVND (reference sequence). TCRdb processed the 5' RACE reads anew with MiXCR; each CDR3 protein has one entry. The profile covers tens of thousands of distinct CDR3 sequences, with over 4% appearing a single time and approximately 2.1% taken by the ten largest. This clonotype was seen repeatedly, ten times or more. Its antigen is undetermined. The sample comprised blood, either unsorted or a sorted T cell fraction (not recorded which). J is TRBJ1-1 and V is TRBV19, with no clear D. The source of this sequence is a male donor with ankylosing spondylitis or in good health (not recorded which). The CDR3 loop reads CASSIGLTEAFF. The CDR3 DNA reads as TGTGCCAGTAGTATAGGCCTCACTGAAGCTTTCTTT.